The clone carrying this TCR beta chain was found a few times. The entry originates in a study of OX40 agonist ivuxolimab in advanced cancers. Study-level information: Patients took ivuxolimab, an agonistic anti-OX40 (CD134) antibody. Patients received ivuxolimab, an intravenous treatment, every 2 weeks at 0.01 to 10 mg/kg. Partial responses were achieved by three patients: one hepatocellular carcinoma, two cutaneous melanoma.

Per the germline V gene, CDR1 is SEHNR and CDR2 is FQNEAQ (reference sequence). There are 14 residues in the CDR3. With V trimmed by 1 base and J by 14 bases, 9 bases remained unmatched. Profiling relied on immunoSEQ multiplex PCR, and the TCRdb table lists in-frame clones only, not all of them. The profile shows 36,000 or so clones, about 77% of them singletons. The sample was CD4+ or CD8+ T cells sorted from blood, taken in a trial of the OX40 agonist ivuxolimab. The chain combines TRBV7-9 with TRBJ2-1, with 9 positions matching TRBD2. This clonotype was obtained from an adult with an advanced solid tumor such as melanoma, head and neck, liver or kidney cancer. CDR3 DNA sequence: TGTGCCAGCAGCTTAGGGGGTAGCGGGAGTCCGAAGTTCTTC. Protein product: CASSLGGSGSPKFF.